The rows below give T cell receptor beta chains drawn from one sample of a study of early T cells in non-severe SARS-CoV-2 infection. TCRdb ran MiXCR on the 5' RACE reads and lists one entry per CDR3 protein. This table has fewer than 65,000 distinct CDR3 sequences, roughly a tenth appearing once. The sequenced sample was whole blood. The receptors were sampled from an adult who was a healthcare worker with PCR-confirmed SARS-CoV-2 infection or an uninfected control (not recorded which). Each CDR3 is given with its conserved first and last residue. A D gene is named only where the DNA matches it firmly. Only some rows state a clone size, as once, few, many or a class for expanded clones.

d_call j_call v_call clone_size cdr3_nt cdr3_aa
NA TRBJ1-2 TRBV7-2 many TGTGCCAGCAGCTTAACTAGGCAGGTCCGCGGCTACACCTTC CASSLTRQVRGYTF
TRBD2 TRBJ2-1 TRBV19 NA TGTGCCAGTAGACAGACTAGCGGGGGTCCCAATGAGCAGTTCTTC CASRQTSGGPNEQFF
NA TRBJ2-2 TRBV7-3 many TGTGCCAGCAGCTTAACTTCGTTCGCGAACACCGGGGAGCTGTTTTTT CASSLTSFANTGELFF
NA TRBJ1-4 TRBV4-1 few TGCGCCAGCAGGAAGGGTACTAATGAAAAACTGTTTTTT CASRKGTNEKLFF
TRBD1 TRBJ2-4 TRBV3-1 few TGTGCCAGCAGCCTTCTGACAGGGCGGAAAAACATTCAGTACTTC CASSLLTGRKNIQYF
NA TRBJ2-3 TRBV6-1 NA TGTGCCAGCAGTGAAATTCCTAGCGCAGATACGCAGTATTTT CASSEIPSADTQYF
NA TRBJ1-3 TRBV3-1 many TGTGCCAGCAGCCATGAGGGACAACTCTCTGGAAACACCATATATTTT CASSHEGQLSGNTIYF
NA TRBJ2-2 TRBV7-3 few TGTGCCAGCAGCTTAGAGGCCGGGGAGCTGTTTTTT CASSLEAGELFF
NA TRBJ2-3 TRBV7-8 many TGTGCCAGCAGCTTAATCGTAGCGAACAGGGAGGTAGATACGCAGTATTTT CASSLIVANREVDTQYF
TRBD2 TRBJ2-3 TRBV11-2 many TGTGCCAGCAGCCTACGGGGGGGCCGCACAGATACGCAGTATTTT CASSLRGGRTDTQYF
NA TRBJ2-1 TRBV10-3 NA TGTGCCATCAGTGAGTCCGGATCCAGGTTAACGTCCTACAATGAGCAGTTCTTC CAISESGSRLTSYNEQFF
NA TRBJ2-1 TRBV7-2 many TGTGCCAGCAGCCCAGCCTCGGTGGCCCACAATGAGCAGTTCTTC CASSPASVAHNEQFF
NA TRBJ2-1 TRBV2 many TGTGCCAGCAGTGAGGGGAACAATGAGCAGTTCTTC CASSEGNNEQFF
TRBD1 TRBJ1-1 TRBV27 few TGTGCCAGCAGTCACGACAGGGGAAGCACTGAAGCTTTCTTT CASSHDRGSTEAFF
NA TRBJ1-1 TRBV7-9 many TGTGCCAGCAGCTTAGGTCAGACGAACACTGAAGCTTTCTTT CASSLGQTNTEAFF
NA TRBJ2-1 TRBV29-1 few TGCAGCGTGGATAATGGTTACATTGAGCAGTTCTTC CSVDNGYIEQFF
NA TRBJ2-1 TRBV7-6 NA TGTGCCAGCAGCTTAAGTGCGGGCCGGGATGAGCAGTTCTTC CASSLSAGRDEQFF
NA TRBJ1-2 TRBV2 NA TGCGCCAGCAGGCAGGTCCTCGGCTATGGCTACACCTTC CASRQVLGYGYTF
TRBD1 TRBJ1-2 TRBV7-9 NA TGTGCCAGCAGCCAAGACAGGGGTTCTAACTATGGCTACACCTTC CASSQDRGSNYGYTF
NA TRBJ2-7 TRBV7-3 NA TGTGCCAGCAGCTCTAATCCGGGGAGCGAGCAGTACTTC CASSSNPGSEQYF
TRBD1 TRBJ2-3 TRBV11-2 many TGTGCCAGCAGCTTCAACAGGGGGTCGACAGATACGCAGTATTTT CASSFNRGSTDTQYF
NA TRBJ1-2 TRBV2 NA TGTGCCAGCAGGTTGACTCTAACCGCGCGGGTAGACTATGGCTACACCTTC CASRLTLTARVDYGYTF
NA TRBJ2-5 TRBV7-7 many TGTGCCAGCAGCCTCGACAGCGGGGAGACCCAGTACTTC CASSLDSGETQYF
TRBD1 TRBJ1-2 TRBV11-2 NA TGTGCCAGCAGCTTAATCGAGGGGGCTGGCTACACCTTC CASSLIEGAGYTF
NA TRBJ2-2 TRBV19 NA TGTGCCAGTAGTGAGGGATCGGTCACCGGGGAGCTGTTTTTT CASSEGSVTGELFF
NA TRBJ2-3 TRBV23-1 many TGCGCCAGCAGTCAAAAGAATACCACCACAGATACGCAGTATTTT CASSQKNTTTDTQYF
NA TRBJ2-7 TRBV21-1 few TGTGCCAGGAAGGGCAGGCTTGCCTACGAGCAGTACTTC CARKGRLAYEQYF
TRBD2 TRBJ2-1 TRBV3-1 many TGTGCCAGCAGCCACGGACTAGCGGGGGCCCGCGGTGGGGAGTTCTTC CASSHGLAGARGGEFF
NA TRBJ2-4 TRBV27 few TGTGCCAGCAGTTCAGGGACGGACATTCAGTACTTC CASSSGTDIQYF
TRBD1 TRBJ1-2 TRBV3-1 NA TGTGCCAGCAGCCAGTCAGGGGGCTCGAGCTATGGCTACACCTTC CASSQSGGSSYGYTF
NA TRBJ1-1 TRBV18 many TGTGCCAGCTCACCTTCAAGCGGGTACCCTGAAGCTTTCTTT CASSPSSGYPEAFF
NA TRBJ1-5 TRBV9 few TGTGCCAGCAGCGTCAGCGACAGCCGCAATCAGCCCCAGCATTTT CASSVSDSRNQPQHF
NA TRBJ2-5 TRBV7-3 NA TGTGCCAGCAGCTTAACAGGGGAAGAGACCCAGTACTTC CASSLTGEETQYF
TRBD2 TRBJ2-1 TRBV7-3 medium-sized TGTGCCAGCAGCACCCTAGCGGGGGGGCGGCATGAGCAGTTCTTC CASSTLAGGRHEQFF
TRBD1 TRBJ2-7 TRBV14 few TGTGCCAGCAGCCCCCTACGACGCGGGACAGGGGTCTACGAGCAGTACTTC CASSPLRRGTGVYEQYF
NA TRBJ1-2 TRBV6-6 NA TGTGCCAGCAGTGACGGACAGCCACGAAGCGAAGGCTACACCTTC CASSDGQPRSEGYTF
NA TRBJ2-3 TRBV20-1 NA TGCAGTGCTAGTGTGGGGGTGCTGGCAGATACGCAGTATTTT CSASVGVLADTQYF
NA TRBJ1-3 TRBV4-1 few TGCGCCAGCAGCCAACAATTTGTTCCCTCTGGAAACACCATATATTTT CASSQQFVPSGNTIYF
NA TRBJ2-3 TRBV7-2 NA TGTGCCAGCAGCCGAAAAGGAGCGGGCGGATCAGATACGCAGTATTTT CASSRKGAGGSDTQYF
NA TRBJ1-1 TRBV12-3/TRBV12-4 NA TGTGCCAGCAGTTTAGGTGGACCGGGGACCACTGAAGCTTTCTTT CASSLGGPGTTEAFF
TRBD1 TRBJ2-3 TRBV2 many TGTGCCAGCAGTGACGGGACAGGGTTAAACACAGATACGCAGTATTTT CASSDGTGLNTDTQYF
NA TRBJ1-1 TRBV12-5 NA TGTGCTAGTGGTTTGGAGGGAATCACTGAAGCTTTCTTT CASGLEGITEAFF
TRBD1 TRBJ2-7 TRBV20-1 NA TGCAGTGCTAGAGGATTCCTGGGACAGGGTTGGAACGAGCAGTACTTC CSARGFLGQGWNEQYF
NA TRBJ2-7 TRBV12-3/TRBV12-4 few TGTGCCAGCGGGACATTCTCCTACGAGCAGTACTTC CASGTFSYEQYF
NA TRBJ2-7 TRBV12-3/TRBV12-4 NA TGTGCCAGCAGTTTGGGTGCACCCTACGAGCAGTACTTC CASSLGAPYEQYF
TRBD2 TRBJ2-2 TRBV10-3 few TGTGCCATCAGTTCTACCGGGACTACGAACACCGGGGAGCTGTTTTTT CAISSTGTTNTGELFF
TRBD2 TRBJ2-1 TRBV7-3 NA TGTGCCAGCAGCTTAACGCAAGGCGGGAGGAGCTCCTACAATGAGCAGTTCTTC CASSLTQGGRSSYNEQFF
TRBD1 TRBJ2-7 TRBV11-2 few TGTGCCAGCAGCTCCTGGACAGGCTCCTACGAGCAGTACTTC CASSSWTGSYEQYF